This T cell receptor beta chain appears in the sequencing data of a study of T cells in localized non-small cell lung cancer. The table came from immunoSEQ multiplex PCR; TCRdb's copy has only in-frame clones and leaves some out. The sample has tens of thousands of clones, around 90% seen once. Germline loops: CDR1 SNHLY, CDR2 FYNNEI. V lost 6 bases and J 3 bases, leaving 11 bases between the germline ends. The CDR3 contains 13 residues. A word on this clone: Its antigen is not identified.

Whole-study results and caveats: Of the tissues analyzed, uninvolved adjacent lung showed maximal T cell clonality, greater than tumor. Appearance in adjacent lung was seen for a median around 55 of the top 100 tumor clones. Prolonged overall survival went with higher T cell density in the blood.

The gene calls are TRBV2 and TRBJ1-2; possible D gene TRBD1, 5 bases. The source was peripheral blood, collected before any cancer treatment. The receptor was isolated from a woman aged 40 to 75 with stage I squamous cell lung carcinoma. The CDR3 loop is CASSGGEDYGYTF. The CDR3 nucleotides read TGTGCCAGCAGCGGGGGGGAGGACTATGGCTACACCTTC.